Sequencing of this T cell receptor (beta chain) was carried out in a study of T-cell reconstitution after alpha-beta-depleted transplantation in children. Study results and limitations: T-cell counts and diversity at one year post-transplant came mainly from newly produced T cells. Several hundred expanded graft clones reportedly gave rise to the alpha-beta T cells present about two months after transplant. High day-60 TCRbeta diversity in some patients came from surviving recipient T cells and thymic progenitors.

Germline values: CDR1 SGHRS, CDR2 YFSETQ. This CDR3 contains 15 residues. V was clipped by 0 bases and J by 10 bases; unmatched bases: 8. This clonotype was found a few times. Antigen: not known. TCRbeta library construction was performed incorporating unique molecular identifiers. From the PCR reads, TCRdb called clonotypes with MiXCR, one entry per CDR3 protein. Among almost 600,000 distinct CDR3 sequences listed, over 20% were seen once. The chain combines TRBV5-1 with TRBJ2-1, with 9 bases that match TRBD2. This TCR came from a boy in the first two years of life with Wiskott-Aldrich syndrome, due to receive a stem cell transplant. Source: PBMCs, taken before TCRalphabeta/CD19-depleted stem cell transplant. CDR3 nucleotides: TGCGCCAGCAGCTTGGCGCGGGAGGGCCGTAAGGAGCAGTTCTTC. Amino acid sequence: CASSLAREGRKEQFF.